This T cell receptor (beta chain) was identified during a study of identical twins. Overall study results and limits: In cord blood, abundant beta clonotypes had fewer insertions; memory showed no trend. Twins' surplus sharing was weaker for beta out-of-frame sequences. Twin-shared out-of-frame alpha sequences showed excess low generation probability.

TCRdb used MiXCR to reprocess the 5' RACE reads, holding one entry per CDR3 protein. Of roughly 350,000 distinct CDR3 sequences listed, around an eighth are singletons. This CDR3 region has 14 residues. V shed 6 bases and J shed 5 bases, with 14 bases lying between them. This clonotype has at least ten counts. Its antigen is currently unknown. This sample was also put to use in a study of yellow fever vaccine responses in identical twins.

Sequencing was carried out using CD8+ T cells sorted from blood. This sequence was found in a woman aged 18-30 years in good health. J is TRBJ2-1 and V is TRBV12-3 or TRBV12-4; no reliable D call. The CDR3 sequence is CASSWVSLNNEQFF. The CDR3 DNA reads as TGTGCCAGCAGCTGGGTGAGTCTTAACAATGAGCAGTTCTTC.